This TCR beta chain was identified during a study of neurological immune-mediated disorders. TCRdb itself ran the 5' RACE reads through MiXCR, one entry per CDR3 protein. The sample carries some 47,000 distinct CDR3 sequences, around 6% recorded once. CDR1 and CDR2 (germline): SGHDN, FVKESK. The CDR3 extends over 14 amino acids. V was cut by 0 bases and J by 12 bases, with 15 bases left in between. This clonotype was detected ten times or more. The chain couples TRBV14 to TRBJ2-1; tentative D call: TRBD1 (6 bases). This TCR derives from a woman in her thirties or forties in good health. Material for sequencing was CD4+ T cells from blood. Written as DNA, the CDR3 is TGTGCCAGCAGCCAAGAAAGGGTGGTAGGGGGGCAGTTCTTC. Protein product: CASSQERVVGGQFF.